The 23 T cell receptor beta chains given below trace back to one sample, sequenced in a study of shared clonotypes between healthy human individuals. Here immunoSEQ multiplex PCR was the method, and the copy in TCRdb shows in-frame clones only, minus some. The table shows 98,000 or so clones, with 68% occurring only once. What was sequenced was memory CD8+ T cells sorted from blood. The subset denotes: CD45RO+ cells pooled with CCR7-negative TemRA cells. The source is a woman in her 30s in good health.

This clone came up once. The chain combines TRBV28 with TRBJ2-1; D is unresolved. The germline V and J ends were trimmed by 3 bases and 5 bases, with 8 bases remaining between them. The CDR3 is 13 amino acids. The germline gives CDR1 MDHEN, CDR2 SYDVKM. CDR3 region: CASSLVPNNEQFF. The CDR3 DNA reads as TGTGCCAGCAGTTTGGTTCCGAACAATGAGCAGTTCTTC.

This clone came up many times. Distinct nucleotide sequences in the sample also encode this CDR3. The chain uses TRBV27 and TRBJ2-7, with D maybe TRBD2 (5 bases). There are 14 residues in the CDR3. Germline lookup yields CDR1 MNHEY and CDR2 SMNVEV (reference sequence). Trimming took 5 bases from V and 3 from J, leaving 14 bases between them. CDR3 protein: CASSLTVSGYEQYF. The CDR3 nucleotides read TGTGCCAGCAGTCTAACCGTAAGCGGCTACGAGCAGTACTTC.

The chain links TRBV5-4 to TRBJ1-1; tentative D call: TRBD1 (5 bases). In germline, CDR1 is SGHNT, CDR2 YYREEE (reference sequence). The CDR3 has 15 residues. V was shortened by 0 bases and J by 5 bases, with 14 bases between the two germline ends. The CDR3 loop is CASSLAYGGRTEAFF. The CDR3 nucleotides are TGTGCCAGCAGCTTGGCTTACGGGGGTAGGACTGAAGCTTTCTTT.

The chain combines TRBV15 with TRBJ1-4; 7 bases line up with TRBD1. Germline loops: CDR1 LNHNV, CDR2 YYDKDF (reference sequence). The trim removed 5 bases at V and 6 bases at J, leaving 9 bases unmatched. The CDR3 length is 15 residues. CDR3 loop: CATSRTRGADEKLFF. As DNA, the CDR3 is TGTGCCACCAGCCGTACCAGGGGGGCGGATGAAAAACTGTTTTTT.

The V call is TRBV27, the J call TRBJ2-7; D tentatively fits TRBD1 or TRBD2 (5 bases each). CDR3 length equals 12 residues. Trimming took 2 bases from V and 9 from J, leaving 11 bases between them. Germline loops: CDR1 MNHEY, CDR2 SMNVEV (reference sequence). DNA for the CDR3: TGTGCCAGCAGTTTAACGGGGACGCCGCAGTACTTC. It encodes CASSLTGTPQYF.

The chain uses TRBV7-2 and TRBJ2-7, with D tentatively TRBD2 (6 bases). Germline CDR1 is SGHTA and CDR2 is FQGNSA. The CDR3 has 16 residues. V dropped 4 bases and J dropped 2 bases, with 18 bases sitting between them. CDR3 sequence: CASSSTGDLGTYEQYF. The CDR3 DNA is TGTGCCAGCAGCTCGACGGGGGACCTGGGAACCTACGAGCAGTACTTC.

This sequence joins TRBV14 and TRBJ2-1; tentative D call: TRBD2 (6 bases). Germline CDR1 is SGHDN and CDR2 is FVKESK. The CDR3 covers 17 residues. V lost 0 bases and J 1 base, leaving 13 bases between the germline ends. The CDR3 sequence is CASSQESLLASYNEQFF. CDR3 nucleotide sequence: TGTGCCAGCAGCCAAGAATCGCTCCTAGCGTCCTACAATGAGCAGTTCTTC.

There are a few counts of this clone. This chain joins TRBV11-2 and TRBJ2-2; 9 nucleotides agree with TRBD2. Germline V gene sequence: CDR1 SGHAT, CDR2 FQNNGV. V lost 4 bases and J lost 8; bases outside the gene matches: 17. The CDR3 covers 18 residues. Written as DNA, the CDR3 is TGTGCCAGCAGCTACCGGGGCGGTGGTAGCGGGAGTAGGGGGGAGCTGTTTTTT. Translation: CASSYRGGGSGSRGELFF.

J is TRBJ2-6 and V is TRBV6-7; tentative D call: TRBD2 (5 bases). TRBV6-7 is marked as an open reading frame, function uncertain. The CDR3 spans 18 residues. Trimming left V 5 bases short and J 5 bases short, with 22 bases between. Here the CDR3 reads CASSKKRYLQSRANVLTF. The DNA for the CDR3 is TGTGCCAGCAGTAAAAAGCGGTATTTACAAAGTCGGGCCAACGTCCTGACTTTC.

Written as DNA, the CDR3 is TGTGCCAGCAGCTGGGGGGCCCCGTCCCTCTACGAGCAGTACTTC. This encodes CASSWGAPSLYEQYF. The chain has TRBV7-9 and TRBJ2-7, with D perhaps TRBD1 or TRBD2 (6 bases each). Looked up from germline, CDR1 is SEHNR and CDR2 is FQNEAQ (reference sequence). This CDR3 spans 15 amino acids. With 4 bases removed from V and 3 bases from J, the gap between germline ends came to 16 bases.

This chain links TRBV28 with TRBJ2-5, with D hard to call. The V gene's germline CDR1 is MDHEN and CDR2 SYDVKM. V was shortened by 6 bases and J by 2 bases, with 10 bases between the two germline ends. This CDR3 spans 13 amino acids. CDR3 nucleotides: TGTGCCAGCAGCCCCCTAGGACAAGAGACCCAGTACTTC. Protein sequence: CASSPLGQETQYF.

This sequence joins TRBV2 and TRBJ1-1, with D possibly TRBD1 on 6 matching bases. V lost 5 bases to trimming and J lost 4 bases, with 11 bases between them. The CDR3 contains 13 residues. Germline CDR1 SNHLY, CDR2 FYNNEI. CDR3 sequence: CASSPGDGTEAFF. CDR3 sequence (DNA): TGTGCCAGCAGTCCAGGGGATGGCACTGAAGCTTTCTTT.

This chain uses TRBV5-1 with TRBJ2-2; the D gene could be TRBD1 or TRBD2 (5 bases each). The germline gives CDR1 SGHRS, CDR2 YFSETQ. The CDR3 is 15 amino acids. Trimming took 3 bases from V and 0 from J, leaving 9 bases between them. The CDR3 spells CASSSGRANTGELFF. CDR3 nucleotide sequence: TGCGCCAGCAGCTCGGGACGGGCGAACACCGGGGAGCTGTTTTTT.

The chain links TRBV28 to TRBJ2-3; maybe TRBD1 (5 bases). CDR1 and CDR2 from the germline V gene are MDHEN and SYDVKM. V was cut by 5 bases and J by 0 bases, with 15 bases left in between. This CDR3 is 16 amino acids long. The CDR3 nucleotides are TGTGCCAGCAGTACCCGGACACGTTCTAGCACAGATACGCAGTATTTT. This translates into CASSTRTRSSTDTQYF.

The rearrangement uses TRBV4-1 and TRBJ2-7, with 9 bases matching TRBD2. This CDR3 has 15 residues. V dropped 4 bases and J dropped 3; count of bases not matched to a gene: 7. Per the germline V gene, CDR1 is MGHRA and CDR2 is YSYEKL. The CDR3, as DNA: TGCGCCAGCAGCCCAGCTAGCGGGACATACTACGAGCAGTACTTC. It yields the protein CASSPASGTYYEQYF.

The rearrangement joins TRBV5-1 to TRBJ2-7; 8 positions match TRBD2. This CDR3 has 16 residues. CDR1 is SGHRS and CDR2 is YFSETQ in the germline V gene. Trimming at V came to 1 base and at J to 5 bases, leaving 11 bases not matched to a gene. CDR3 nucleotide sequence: TGCGCCAGCAGCTTGAATTTCGGGGGGGTAGACAACGAGCAGTACTTC. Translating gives CASSLNFGGVDNEQYF.

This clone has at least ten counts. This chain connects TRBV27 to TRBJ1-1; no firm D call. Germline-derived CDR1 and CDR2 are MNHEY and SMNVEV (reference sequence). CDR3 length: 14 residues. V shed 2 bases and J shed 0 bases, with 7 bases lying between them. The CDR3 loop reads CASSLTEMNTEAFF. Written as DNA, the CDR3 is TGTGCCAGCAGTTTAACAGAAATGAACACTGAAGCTTTCTTT.

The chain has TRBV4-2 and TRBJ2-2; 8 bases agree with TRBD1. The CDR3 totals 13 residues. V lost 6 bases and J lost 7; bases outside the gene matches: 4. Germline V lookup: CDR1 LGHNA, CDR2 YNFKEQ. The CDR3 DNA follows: TGTGCCAGCAGTGTGACAGGGGTCGGGGAGCTGTTTTTT. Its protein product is CASSVTGVGELFF.

CDR3 residues: CASSLAFEGGTEAFF. CDR3 DNA sequence: TGTGCCAGCAGCTTAGCGTTTGAGGGTGGCACTGAAGCTTTCTTT. The gene calls are TRBV7-9 and TRBJ1-1; D ambiguous. Germline values: CDR1 SEHNR, CDR2 FQNEAQ (reference sequence). V was cut by 0 bases and J by 4 bases, with 12 bases left in between. This CDR3 comprises 15 residues.

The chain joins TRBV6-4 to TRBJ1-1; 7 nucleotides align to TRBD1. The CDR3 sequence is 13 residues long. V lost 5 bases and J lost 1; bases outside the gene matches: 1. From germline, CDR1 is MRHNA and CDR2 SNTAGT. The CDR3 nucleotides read TGTGCCAGCAGTCAGGGGGAGAACACTGAAGCTTTCTTT. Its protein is CASSQGENTEAFF.

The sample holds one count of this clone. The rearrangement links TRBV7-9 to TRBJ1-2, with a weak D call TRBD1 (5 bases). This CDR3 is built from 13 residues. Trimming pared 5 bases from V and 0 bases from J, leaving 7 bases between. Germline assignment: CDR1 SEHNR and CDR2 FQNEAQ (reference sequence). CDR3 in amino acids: CASSTTANYGYTF. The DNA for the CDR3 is TGTGCCAGCAGCACGACAGCTAACTATGGCTACACCTTC.

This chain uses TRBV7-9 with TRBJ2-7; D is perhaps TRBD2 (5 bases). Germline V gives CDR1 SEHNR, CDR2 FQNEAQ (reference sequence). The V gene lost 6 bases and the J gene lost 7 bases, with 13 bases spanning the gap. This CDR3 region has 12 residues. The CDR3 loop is CASSHNRGEQYF. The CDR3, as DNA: TGTGCCAGCAGTCACAACCGCGGGGAGCAGTACTTC.

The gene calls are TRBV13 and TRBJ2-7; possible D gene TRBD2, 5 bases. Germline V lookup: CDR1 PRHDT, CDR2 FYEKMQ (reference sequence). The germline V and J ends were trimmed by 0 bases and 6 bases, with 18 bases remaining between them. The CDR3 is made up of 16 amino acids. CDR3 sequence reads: CASSLGLGGFLGEQYF. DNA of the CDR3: TGTGCCAGCAGCTTAGGCCTAGGAGGATTCCTTGGCGAGCAGTACTTC.